These 18 T cell receptor beta chains were sequenced from one sample in a study of identical twins (dated by TCRdb to 2016 to 2017). The library was generated by 5' RACE. The listed sequencing device is Illumina HiSeq 2000. In TCRdb, the public reads were trimmed at Q25 with fastp and aligned with MiXCR, with productive beta chains retained. Rows with a matching CDR3 protein are joined into one entry that keeps the most common DNA and genes. The sample includes about 720,000 distinct CDR3 sequences, with 15% to 20% observed a single time. Around 13% of the sample is held by the ten biggest clonotypes. The sample was also linked to a second study, of T cells expressing NK-cell markers.

Input material: PBMCs. Receptors were obtained from a woman under 30 in good health.

Only a few counts were recorded for this clonotype. The chain links TRBV7-7 to TRBJ2-1, with a tentative D call TRBD2 (5 bases). The germline CDR1 and CDR2 sequences are SSHAT and FNYEAQ (reference sequence). CDR3 length equals 13 residues. Trimming shortened V by 5 bases and J by 9 bases, and 14 bases separated the two germline ends. CDR3 sequence: CASSPVPAGEQFF. In DNA, the CDR3 is TGTGCCAGCAGCCCCGTCCCGGCGGGTGAGCAGTTCTTC.

This clonotype was observed many times. CDR3 sequence reads: CASSLIASYEQYF. The CDR3 DNA sequence: TGCGCCAGCAGCTTGATAGCCTCCTACGAGCAGTACTTC. This chain connects TRBV5-1 to TRBJ2-7; D unclear. V lost 1 base, J lost 0 bases, and 5 bases lay in between. The CDR3 loop spans 13 amino acids. Germline-derived CDR1 and CDR2 are SGHRS and YFSETQ.

The rearrangement uses TRBV6-2 or TRBV6-3 and TRBJ2-3; D is possibly TRBD1 or TRBD2 (5 bases each). From germline, CDR1 is MNHEY and CDR2 SVGEGT. Trimming shortened V by 8 bases and J by 2 bases, and 11 bases separated the two germline ends. The CDR3 contains 13 residues. In DNA, the CDR3 is TGTGCCAGCGGGGACCGCATCACAGATACGCAGTATTTT. Translated, it gives CASGDRITDTQYF.

This chain joins TRBV20-1 and TRBJ2-5; no reliable D call. The germline V and J ends were trimmed by 5 bases and 2 bases, with 12 bases remaining between them. Germline assignment: CDR1 DFQATT and CDR2 SNEGSKA (reference sequence). CDR3 length: 13 residues. The CDR3 sequence is CSAPANSQETQYF. The CDR3 DNA reads as TGCAGTGCTCCGGCGAACTCTCAAGAGACCCAGTACTTC.

This clonotype was counted many times. The V and J genes are TRBV10-3 and TRBJ2-5, with 10 bases that match TRBD2. CDR3 length equals 16 residues. Germline loops: CDR1 ENHRY, CDR2 SYGVKD. The junction had 6 bases not matched to a gene; V was cut back by 4 bases and J by 1 base. The CDR3 bases are TGTGCCATCAGTGGGGGTAGGACTAGCGGCCAAGAGACCCAGTACTTC. Translated, it gives CAISGGRTSGQETQYF.

J is TRBJ2-7 and V is TRBV20-1, with unresolved D. Germline lookup yields CDR1 DFQATT and CDR2 SNEGSKA (reference sequence). Between the trimmed V and J ends, which lost 3 bases and 6 bases, there was a span of 15 bases. This CDR3 is 13 amino acids long. CDR3 loop: CSASSLTLGEQYF. The CDR3 DNA is TGCAGTGCTAGTTCCCTAACTCTAGGCGAGCAGTACTTC.

The chain links TRBV12-3 or TRBV12-4 to TRBJ2-7; 7 bases line up with TRBD1. The CDR3 loop spans 14 amino acids. V lost 5 bases, J lost 7 bases, and 11 bases stayed unmatched. This chain's CDR3 is CASSIGQATGEQYF. The CDR3, as DNA: TGTGCCAGCAGTATTGGACAGGCTACGGGGGAGCAGTACTTC.

V usage is TRBV6-2 or TRBV6-3 and J usage is TRBJ2-1; D unresolved. Trimming removed 0 bases from V and 6 bases from J, with 9 bases in between. CDR1 MNHEY and CDR2 SVGEGT come from the germline V gene. The CDR3 totals 14 residues. The CDR3 sequence is CASSYSLVGNEQFF. In DNA, the CDR3 is TGTGCCAGCAGTTACTCCCTAGTTGGCAATGAGCAGTTCTTC.

In this sample, this clonotype turned up a few times. This rearrangement joins TRBV20-1 to TRBJ2-7; D not certain. Germline-derived CDR1 and CDR2 are DFQATT and SNEGSKA (reference sequence). The ends were cut back, 1 base at V and 2 bases at J, with 15 bases in the middle. CDR3 length equals 15 residues. CDR3 sequence (DNA): TGCAGTGCTAGAGTACCGGTACCTGGAGCCTACGAGCAGTACTTC. This sequence encodes CSARVPVPGAYEQYF.

V gene TRBV7-2 combines with J gene TRBJ2-7; 7 bases map to TRBD1. The germline V gene encodes CDR1 SGHTA and CDR2 FQGNSA. V dropped 4 bases and J dropped 4; count of bases not matched to a gene: 13. CDR3 length: 16 amino acids. CDR3 bases: TGTGCCAGCAGCTCCCCTAGGGGGACAGCTAAATACGAGCAGTACTTC. Translation gives CASSSPRGTAKYEQYF.

This clonotype was observed a handful of times. The V gene is TRBV7-9, the J gene TRBJ2-7, with TRBD2 as a possible D gene (5 bases). Germline CDR1 is SEHNR and CDR2 is FQNEAQ (reference sequence). This CDR3 has 13 residues. The V and J ends lost 5 bases and 9 bases respectively, with 17 bases between them. The CDR3 DNA reads as TGTGCCAGCAGCCGAGAGGTCCGAAGCGGGCAGTACTTC. Its translation is CASSREVRSGQYF. The variable domain in full, completed from reference TRBV7-9 and TRBJ2-7, reads DTGVSQNPRHKITKRGQNVTFRCDPISEHNRLYWYRQTLGQGPEFLTYFQNEAQLEKSRLLSDRFSAERPKGSFSTLEIQRTEQGDSAMYLCASSREVRSGQYFGPGTRLTVT.

A few counts support this clonotype. The chain is built from TRBV30 and TRBJ2-7; possibly TRBD2 for D (6 bases). The germline V gene encodes CDR1 GTSNPN and CDR2 SVGIG (reference sequence). V lost 0 bases and J lost 3, with 15 bases in between. The CDR3 extends over 15 amino acids. In DNA, the CDR3 is TGTGCCTGGAGTGTACCGGGGGTGGGGGACTACGAGCAGTACTTC. Its protein is CAWSVPGVGDYEQYF.

The chain recombines TRBV21-1 with TRBJ2-2; the D call in the table, TRBD1, was not verified against the DNA. TRBV21-1 is a pseudogene segment. CDR3 length equals 16 residues. CDR3 coding DNA: TGTGCCAGCAGCGGACACCCGGCTCCATACACCGGGGAGCTGTTTTTT. It codes for CASSGHPAPYTGELFF.

This clonotype was seen more than once but under ten times. The chain couples TRBV29-1 to TRBJ1-2; D may be TRBD1 (5 bases). The V gene's germline CDR1 is SQVTM and CDR2 ANQGSEA. Trimming took 1 base from V and 0 from J, leaving 12 bases between them. The CDR3 has 15 amino acids. The CDR3 DNA follows: TGCAGCGTTGAAGTATTTCCGGGGGCTAACTATGGCTACACCTTC. This sequence encodes CSVEVFPGANYGYTF.

This chain joins TRBV7-9 and TRBJ2-7; 8 nucleotides agree with TRBD1. Germline V gene lookup returns CDR1 SEHNR and CDR2 FQNEAQ (reference sequence). The CDR3 spans 17 residues. The junction had 8 bases not matched to a gene; V was cut back by 1 base and J by 0 bases. CDR3 bases: TGTGCCAGCAGCTTAGTTCTCGGGACAGGCGTCTCCTACGAGCAGTACTTC. This gives the protein CASSLVLGTGVSYEQYF.

As concerns this clonotype: This may stem from a read error, because a much larger clone lies one nucleotide away. The V and J genes are TRBV29-1 and TRBJ2-1; 8 bases map to TRBD2. Germline assignment: CDR1 SQVTM and CDR2 ANQGSEA. The CDR3 has 12 residues. In nucleotides, the CDR3 is TGCAGCGTTGGGAGCGGGGGCGATGAGCAGCTCTTC. Its translation is CSVGSGGDEQLF.

This clonotype showed up just a few times. The DNA for the CDR3 is TGTGCCAGCAGCTTACAGGGGGTGACGGAAAAACTGTTTTTT. Translating gives CASSLQGVTEKLFF. The chain has TRBV7-2 and TRBJ1-4; 7 nucleotides line up with TRBD1. The V gene end was trimmed by 2 bases and the J gene end by 8 bases; junction bases not matched to a gene: 5. The germline gives CDR1 SGHTA, CDR2 FQGNSA. This CDR3 comprises 14 residues.

The chain carries TRBV12-3 or TRBV12-4 and TRBJ1-2; no clear D. Trimming pared 5 bases from V and 4 bases from J, leaving 8 bases between. The CDR3 runs to 12 residues. The CDR3 spells CASSIGFYGYTF. The CDR3 coding sequence is TGTGCCAGCAGTATAGGATTCTATGGCTACACCTTC.